This T cell receptor beta chain was recovered during a study of blood T cell repertoires in COVID-19. Study summary: Acute and convalescent COVID-19 specimens originated in the United States, Italy and Spain. T cells, B-cell-depleted T cells, or PBMCs supplied cDNA or gDNA.

CDR3 length equals 12 residues. The V gene lost 2 bases and the J gene lost 4 bases, with 8 bases spanning the gap. Germline V gene data show CDR1 as GTSNPN and CDR2 as SVGIG (reference sequence). In the original processing: Estimates of nucleated cell counts were drawn from the amplification of reference gene primers. Some clones are missing from TCRdb's copy, which holds only in-frame ones; the method was immunoSEQ multiplex PCR. The V and J calls and clone size are taken from that table; D and trimming were inferred from the DNA. The repertoire consists of about 220,000 clones, with around 84% occurring once and the leading ten covering around 3%.

What was sequenced was peripheral blood. This receptor was taken from a man aged 50 to 60 who had recovered from COVID-19. The chain employs TRBV30 and TRBJ1-1; D unclear. In nucleotides, the CDR3 is TGTGCCTGGAGTCGGGTAGGCACTGAAGCTTTCTTT. Encoded protein: CAWSRVGTEAFF.